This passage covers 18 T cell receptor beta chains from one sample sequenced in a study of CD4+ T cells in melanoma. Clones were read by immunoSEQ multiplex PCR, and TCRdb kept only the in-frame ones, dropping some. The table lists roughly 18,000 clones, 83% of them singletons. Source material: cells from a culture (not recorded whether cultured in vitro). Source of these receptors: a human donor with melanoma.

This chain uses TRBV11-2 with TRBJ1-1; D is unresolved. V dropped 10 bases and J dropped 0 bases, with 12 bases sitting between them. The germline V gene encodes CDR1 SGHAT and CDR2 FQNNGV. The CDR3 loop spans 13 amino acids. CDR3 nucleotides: TGTGCCACACAATTATTTGTGAACACTGAAGCTTTCTTT. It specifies CATQLFVNTEAFF.

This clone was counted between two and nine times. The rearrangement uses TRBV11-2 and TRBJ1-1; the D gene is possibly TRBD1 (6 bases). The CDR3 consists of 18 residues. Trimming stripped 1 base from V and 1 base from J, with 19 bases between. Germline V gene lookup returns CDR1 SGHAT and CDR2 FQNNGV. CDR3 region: CASSLVLGKGVSNTEAFF. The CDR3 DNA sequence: TGTGCCAGCAGCTTAGTTCTGGGTAAGGGGGTATCGAACACTGAAGCTTTCTTT.

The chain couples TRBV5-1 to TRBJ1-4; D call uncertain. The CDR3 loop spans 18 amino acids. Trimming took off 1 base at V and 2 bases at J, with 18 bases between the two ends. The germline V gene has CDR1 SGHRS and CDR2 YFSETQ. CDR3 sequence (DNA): TGCGCCAGCAGCTTGAAGGGAGGGTCCGACGCCACTAATGAAAAACTGTTTTTT. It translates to CASSLKGGSDATNEKLFF. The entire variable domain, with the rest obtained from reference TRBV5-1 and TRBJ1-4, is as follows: KAGVTQTPRYLIKTRGQQVTLSCSPISGHRSVSWYQQTPGQGLQFLFEYFSETQRNKGNFPGRFSGRQFSNSRSEMNVSTLELGDSALYLCASSLKGGSDATNEKLFFGSGTQLSVL.

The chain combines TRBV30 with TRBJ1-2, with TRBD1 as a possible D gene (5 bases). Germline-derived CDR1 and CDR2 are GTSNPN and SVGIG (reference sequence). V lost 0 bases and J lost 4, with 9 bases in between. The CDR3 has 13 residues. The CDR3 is CAWSVHGTYGYTF. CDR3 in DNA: TGTGCCTGGAGTGTGCACGGGACCTATGGCTACACCTTC.

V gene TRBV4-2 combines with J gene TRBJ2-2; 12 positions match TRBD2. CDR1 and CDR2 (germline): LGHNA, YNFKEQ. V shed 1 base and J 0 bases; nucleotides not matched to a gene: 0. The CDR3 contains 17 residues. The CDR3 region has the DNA TGTGCCAGCAGCCAAGGACTAGCGGGAGCGAACACCGGGGAGCTGTTTTTT. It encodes CASSQGLAGANTGELFF.

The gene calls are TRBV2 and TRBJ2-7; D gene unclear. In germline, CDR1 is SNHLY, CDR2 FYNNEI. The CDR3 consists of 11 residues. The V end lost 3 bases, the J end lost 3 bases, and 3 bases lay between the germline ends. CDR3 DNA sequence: TGTGCCAGCAGTGAGGGCTACGAGCAGTACTTC. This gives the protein CASSEGYEQYF.

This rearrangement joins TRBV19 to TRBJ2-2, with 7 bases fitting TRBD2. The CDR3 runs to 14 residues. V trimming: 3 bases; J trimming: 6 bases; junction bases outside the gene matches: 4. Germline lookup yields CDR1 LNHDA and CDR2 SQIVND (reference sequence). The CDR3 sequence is CASSMGGVAGELFF. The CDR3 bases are TGTGCCAGTAGTATGGGAGGGGTCGCCGGGGAGCTGTTTTTT.

DNA of the CDR3: TGTGCCAGCAGCTTAGAGAGCTTGATGGAGTATTTT. Translated, it gives CASSLESLMEYF. The chain combines TRBV7-9 with TRBJ2-3; the D is unclear. V lost 1 base, J lost 13 bases, and 12 bases lay in between. Looked up from germline, CDR1 is SEHNR and CDR2 is FQNEAQ (reference sequence). The CDR3 totals 12 residues. The entire variable domain, with the rest obtained from reference TRBV7-9 and TRBJ2-3, is as follows: DTGVSQNPRHKITKRGQNVTFRCDPISEHNRLYWYRQTLGQGPEFLTYFQNEAQLEKSRLLSDRFSAERPKGSFSTLEIQRTEQGDSAMYLCASSLESLMEYFGPGTRLTVL.

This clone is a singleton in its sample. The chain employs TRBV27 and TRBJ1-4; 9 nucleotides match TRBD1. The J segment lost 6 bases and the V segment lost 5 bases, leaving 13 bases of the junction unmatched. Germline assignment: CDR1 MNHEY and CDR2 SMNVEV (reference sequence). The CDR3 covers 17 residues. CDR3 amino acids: CASSRLRQGGHYEKLFF. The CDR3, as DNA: TGTGCCAGCAGTAGACTCCGACAGGGGGGCCATTATGAAAAACTGTTTTTT.

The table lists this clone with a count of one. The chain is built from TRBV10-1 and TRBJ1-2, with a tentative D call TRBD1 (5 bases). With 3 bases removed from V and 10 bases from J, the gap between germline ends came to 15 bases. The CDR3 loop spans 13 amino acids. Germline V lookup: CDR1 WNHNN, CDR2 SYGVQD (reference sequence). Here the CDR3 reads CASSDAGYKDYTF. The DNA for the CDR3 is TGCGCCAGCAGTGACGCAGGGTATAAGGACTACACCTTC.

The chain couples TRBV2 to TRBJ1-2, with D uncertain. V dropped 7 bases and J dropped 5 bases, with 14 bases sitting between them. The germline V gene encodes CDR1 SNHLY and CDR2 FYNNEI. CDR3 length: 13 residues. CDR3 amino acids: CASTLTPRYGYTF. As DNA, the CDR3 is TGTGCCAGCACACTGACCCCCCGTTATGGCTACACCTTC.

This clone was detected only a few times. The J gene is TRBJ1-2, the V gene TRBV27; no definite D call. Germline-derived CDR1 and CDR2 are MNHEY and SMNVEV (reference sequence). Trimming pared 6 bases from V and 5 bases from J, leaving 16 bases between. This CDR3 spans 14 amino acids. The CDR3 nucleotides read TGTGCCAGCAGCCCTAGGCAGTTAGGGTATGGCTACACCTTC. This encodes CASSPRQLGYGYTF.

The CDR3 here is CASSSIGRPYGYGYTF. The CDR3 bases are TGTGCCAGCAGCTCAATCGGCAGGCCTTATGGCTATGGCTACACCTTC. The J gene is TRBJ1-2, the V gene TRBV5-6; D is uncertain. CDR1 is SGHDT and CDR2 is YYEEEE in the germline V gene. This CDR3 is built from 16 residues. Trimming removed 3 bases at V and 4 bases at J, with 19 bases between.

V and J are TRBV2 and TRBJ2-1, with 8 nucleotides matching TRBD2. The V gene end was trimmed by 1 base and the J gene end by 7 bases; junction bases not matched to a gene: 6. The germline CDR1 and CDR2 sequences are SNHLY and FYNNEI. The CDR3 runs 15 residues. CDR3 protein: CASSEGGGRLNEQFF. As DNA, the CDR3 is TGTGCCAGCAGTGAAGGCGGGGGGCGCCTAAATGAGCAGTTCTTC.

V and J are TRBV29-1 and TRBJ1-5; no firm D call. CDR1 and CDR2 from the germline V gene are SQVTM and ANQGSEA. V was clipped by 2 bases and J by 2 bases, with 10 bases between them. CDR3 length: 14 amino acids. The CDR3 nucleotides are TGCAGCGTTGAATCGCAGTTGGGCAATCAGCCCCAGCATTTT. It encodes CSVESQLGNQPQHF.

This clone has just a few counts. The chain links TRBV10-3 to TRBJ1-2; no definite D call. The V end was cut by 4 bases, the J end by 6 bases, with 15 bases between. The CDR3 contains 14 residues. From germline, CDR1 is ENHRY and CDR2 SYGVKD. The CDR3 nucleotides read TGTGCCATCAGTGCCACCGACGGGCCGGATGGCTACACCTTC. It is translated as CAISATDGPDGYTF.

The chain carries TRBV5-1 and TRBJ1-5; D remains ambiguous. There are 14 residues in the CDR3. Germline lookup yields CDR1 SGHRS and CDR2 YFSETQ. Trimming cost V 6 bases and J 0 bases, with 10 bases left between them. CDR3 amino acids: CASIPVGSNQPQHF. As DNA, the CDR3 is TGCGCCAGCATCCCGGTCGGTAGCAATCAGCCCCAGCATTTT.

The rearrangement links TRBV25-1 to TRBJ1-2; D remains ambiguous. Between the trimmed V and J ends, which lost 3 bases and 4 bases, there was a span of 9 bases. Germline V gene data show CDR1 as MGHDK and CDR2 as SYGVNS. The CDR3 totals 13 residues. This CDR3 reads CASSEATAYGYTF. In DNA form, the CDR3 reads TGTGCCAGCAGTGAGGCCACTGCCTATGGCTACACCTTC.